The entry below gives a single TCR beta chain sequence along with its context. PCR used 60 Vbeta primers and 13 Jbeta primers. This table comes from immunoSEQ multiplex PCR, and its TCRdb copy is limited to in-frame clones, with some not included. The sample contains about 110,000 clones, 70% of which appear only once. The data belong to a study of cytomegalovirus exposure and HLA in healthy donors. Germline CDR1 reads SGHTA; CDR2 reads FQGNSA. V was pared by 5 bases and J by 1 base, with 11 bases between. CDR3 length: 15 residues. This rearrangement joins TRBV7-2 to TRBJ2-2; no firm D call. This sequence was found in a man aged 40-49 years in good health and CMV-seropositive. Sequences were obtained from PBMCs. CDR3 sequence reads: CASSPTRQNTGELFF. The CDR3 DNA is TGTGCCAGCAGCCCTACGAGACAGAACACCGGGGAGCTGTTTTTT.